The present entry profiles one T cell receptor (beta chain) with its context. Its antigen is not identified. The entry originates in a study of siplizumab effects on memory and regulatory T cells. Study outcomes and limitations: The authors could not assign a naive or memory phenotype to roughly 80-96% of proliferating CD4+ or CD8+ clones.

Only in-frame clones appear in the TCRdb table, and some are missing; sequencing was by immunoSEQ multiplex PCR. The profile shows more than 85,000 clones, more than 90% of them singletons. V lost 5 bases to trimming and J lost 4 bases, with 15 bases between them. CDR1 and CDR2 (germline): SNHLY, FYNNEI. This CDR3 has 15 amino acids. Sequenced material: CD4+ T cells sorted from blood. The source of this sequence is a human donor in good health. The chain has TRBV2 and TRBJ1-5; D gene uncertain. For the CDR3, the DNA is TGTGCCAGCAGTATTGGACGACGTAAAAATCAGCCCCAGCATTTT. Its translation: CASSIGRRKNQPQHF.